These 25 T cell receptor beta chains share one sample of origin, sequenced in a study of blood T cell repertoires in COVID-19. Clones were read by immunoSEQ multiplex PCR, and TCRdb kept only the in-frame ones, dropping some. This table has 360,000 or so clones, 90% appearing once. Material: peripheral blood. The receptors were gathered from a man younger than 35 with active or convalescent COVID-19.

The chain links TRBV9 to TRBJ2-5; maybe TRBD2 (5 bases). Trimming shortened V by 0 bases and J by 5 bases, and 14 bases separated the two germline ends. CDR3 length: 15 residues. Germline V gene lookup returns CDR1 SGDLS and CDR2 YYNGEE. The CDR3 reads CASSVVGASGETQYF. The CDR3 bases are TGTGCCAGCAGCGTAGTGGGCGCCTCGGGGGAGACCCAGTACTTC.

The chain has TRBV9 and TRBJ1-6; D not resolved. This CDR3 has 14 amino acids. Looked up from germline, CDR1 is SGDLS and CDR2 is YYNGEE. The germline V and J ends were trimmed by 5 bases and 6 bases, with 12 bases remaining between them. CDR3 sequence (DNA): TGTGCCAGCAGAGGAGAGGCGGGTAATTCACCCCTCCACTTT. Translating it yields CASRGEAGNSPLHF.

The genes are TRBV7-2 and TRBJ2-1; no reliable D call. This CDR3 region has 14 residues. The germline gives CDR1 SGHTA, CDR2 FQGNSA. V dropped 3 bases and J dropped 2 bases, with 8 bases sitting between them. The CDR3 here is CASSFSQAYNEQFF. The CDR3 region has the DNA TGTGCCAGCAGCTTTTCGCAGGCCTACAATGAGCAGTTCTTC.

V and J are TRBV7-9 and TRBJ2-4; D may be TRBD1 (5 bases). Germline V CDR1 and CDR2: SEHNR, FQNEAQ (reference sequence). Between the trimmed V and J ends, which lost 2 bases and 6 bases, there was a span of 11 bases. This CDR3 contains 14 residues. The CDR3 region is CASSLQGWGNIQYF. In DNA, the CDR3 is TGTGCCAGCAGCTTACAGGGCTGGGGAAACATTCAGTACTTC.

In DNA, the CDR3 is TGTGCCAGCAGCCCGGGGGACCCTATGGAAGATACGCAGTATTTT. Its protein is CASSPGDPMEDTQYF. This chain links TRBV6-5 with TRBJ2-3; D may be TRBD2 (6 bases). Looked up from germline, CDR1 is MNHEY and CDR2 is SVGAGI. The CDR3 contains 15 residues. The V and J ends lost 6 bases and 5 bases respectively, with 18 bases between them.

This chain uses TRBV6-5 with TRBJ1-2; D possibly corresponds to TRBD1 (5 bases). The V and J ends lost 0 bases and 5 bases respectively, with 10 bases between them. This CDR3 comprises 14 residues. The germline V gene encodes CDR1 MNHEY and CDR2 SVGAGI. The CDR3 reads CASSYSTGAYGYTF. The CDR3 DNA reads TGTGCCAGCAGTTACTCGACTGGGGCGTATGGCTACACCTTC.

The chain links TRBV27 to TRBJ1-2, with D hard to call. The CDR3 loop spans 14 amino acids. Trimming stripped 1 base from V and 4 bases from J, with 10 bases between. Germline V gene data show CDR1 as MNHEY and CDR2 as SMNVEV (reference sequence). The chain's CDR3 is CASSLFSGFYGYTF. The DNA of the CDR3 is TGTGCCAGCAGTTTATTTTCGGGGTTCTATGGCTACACCTTC.

This clone turned up a few times. This chain uses TRBV6-5 with TRBJ2-5; 9 bases map to TRBD2. CDR1 and CDR2 from the germline V gene are MNHEY and SVGAGI. The CDR3 has 11 residues. V dropped 4 bases and J dropped 14; count of bases not matched to a gene: 5. DNA of the CDR3: TGTGCCAGCAGTTCCGGGACTAGCACATACTTC. It encodes CASSSGTSTYF.

The chain uses TRBV5-5 and TRBJ1-2; 10 bases are a match to TRBD1. The CDR3 spans 16 residues. Trimming cost V 3 bases and J 3 bases; bases outside gene matches: 8. Germline V gene sequence: CDR1 SGHKS, CDR2 YYEKEE (reference sequence). Here the CDR3 DNA reads TGTGCCAGCAGCTCACGCACCGGGACAGGGGACTATGGCTACACCTTC. It codes for CASSSRTGTGDYGYTF.

The CDR3 loop is CASSQVGLDHNQPQHF. The CDR3 coding sequence is TGTGCCAGCAGCCAAGTAGGCCTAGATCACAATCAGCCCCAGCATTTT. This chain links TRBV4-2 with TRBJ1-5; D uncertain. Germline CDR1 is LGHNA and CDR2 is YNFKEQ. V was cut by 1 base and J by 3 bases, with 13 bases left in between. The CDR3 has 16 residues.

The chain joins TRBV4-1 to TRBJ2-7; possible D gene TRBD1, 6 bases. The CDR3 consists of 13 residues. CDR1 is MGHRA and CDR2 is YSYEKL in the germline V gene. V dropped 0 bases and J dropped 9 bases, with 12 bases sitting between them. The CDR3 DNA sequence: TGCGCCAGCAGCCAAGACAGGGGTCGGGCGCAGTACTTC. Protein sequence: CASSQDRGRAQYF.

This clone was detected only once. The chain uses TRBV30 and TRBJ1-1, with D possibly TRBD1 on 5 matching bases. The germline V and J ends were trimmed by 6 bases and 4 bases, with 9 bases remaining between them. The CDR3 covers 11 residues. Per the germline V gene, CDR1 is GTSNPN and CDR2 is SVGIG (reference sequence). The DNA of the CDR3 is TGTGCCTGCGCGGGGGGCACTGAAGCTTTCTTT. Amino acids: CACAGGTEAFF.

The rearrangement joins TRBV4-1 to TRBJ1-2, with TRBD1 identical over 8 bases. The CDR3 sequence is 15 residues long. The J segment lost 5 bases and the V segment lost 1 base, leaving 6 bases of the junction unmatched. The germline V gene encodes CDR1 MGHRA and CDR2 YSYEKL. The CDR3 nucleotides read TGCGCCAGCAGCCAAGTTACGGGGACAGGATATGGCTACACCTTC. This encodes CASSQVTGTGYGYTF.

The chain carries TRBV6-2 or TRBV6-3 and TRBJ1-5; 7 bases are a match to TRBD1. V lost 6 bases, J lost 6 bases, and 17 bases stayed unmatched. Germline V gene sequence: CDR1 MNHEY, CDR2 SVGEGT. CDR3 size: 17 residues. In DNA form, the CDR3 reads TGTGCCAGCAGCCAGGACAGGCCTATCCAAAGGGGTCAGCCCCAGCATTTT. Amino acids: CASSQDRPIQRGQPQHF.

J is TRBJ1-6 and V is TRBV19; no clear D gene. Germline V gene data show CDR1 as LNHDA and CDR2 as SQIVND (reference sequence). The CDR3 totals 14 residues. Trimming cost V 0 bases and J 10 bases, with 10 bases left between them. The CDR3 loop reads CASSIDRRMSPLHF. DNA for the CDR3: TGTGCCAGTAGTATAGATCGGAGGATGTCACCCCTCCACTTT.

This clone was detected only a few times. The CDR3 here is CASSPIQRTGGGTEAFF. The CDR3 DNA sequence: TGTGCCAGCTCACCAATACAGAGGACAGGGGGCGGGACTGAAGCTTTCTTT. The chain carries TRBV18 and TRBJ1-1, with 11 positions matching TRBD1. Germline CDR1 is KGHSH and CDR2 is LQKENI. This CDR3 is 17 amino acids long. After removal of 2 bases from V and 5 bases from J, the junction contained 10 bases not matched to a gene.

The chain is built from TRBV6-5 and TRBJ1-4; maybe TRBD1 (6 bases). Germline assignment: CDR1 MNHEY and CDR2 SVGAGI. V lost 7 bases, J lost 3 bases, and 15 bases lay in between. The CDR3 length is 15 residues. The CDR3 DNA is TGTGCCAGCACCGCGGGGGCGGCGGCTAATGAAAAACTGTTTTTT. Amino acid sequence: CASTAGAAANEKLFF.

This clone has a single count. The chain joins TRBV15 to TRBJ2-5, with TRBD2 as a possible D gene (6 bases). There are 17 residues in the CDR3. Trimming shortened V by 4 bases and J by 3 bases, and 21 bases separated the two germline ends. Germline V gives CDR1 LNHNV, CDR2 YYDKDF (reference sequence). CDR3 bases: TGTGCCACCAGCACCGGGACTGCCTTAGCCAGAAAAGAGACCCAGTACTTC. Its protein is CATSTGTALARKETQYF.

This chain uses TRBV7-2 with TRBJ2-3; TRBD1 matches 8 bases. From germline, CDR1 is SGHTA and CDR2 FQGNSA. The CDR3 has 14 amino acids. V shed 9 bases, J shed 8 bases, and the junction held 13 bases outside the gene matches. The CDR3 region has the DNA TGTGCCAGTAGCAGGGGGCGAACGATAATTACGCAGTATTTT. Protein sequence: CASSRGRTIITQYF.

J is TRBJ2-7 and V is TRBV6-5; D call uncertain. CDR1 is MNHEY, CDR2 SVGAGI, per germline. CDR3 size: 13 residues. The V end was cut by 6 bases, the J end by 2 bases, with 11 bases between. The CDR3 here is CASRVTHTYEQYF. CDR3 bases: TGTGCCAGCAGAGTAACTCATACCTACGAGCAGTACTTC.

The chain recombines TRBV12-3 or TRBV12-4 with TRBJ2-7, with D hard to call. Trimming removed 8 bases from V and 0 bases from J, with 11 bases in between. The CDR3 consists of 13 residues. The CDR3 reads CASSSASSYEQYF. DNA of the CDR3: TGTGCCAGCTCGAGCGCGAGCTCCTACGAGCAGTACTTC.

This clone showed up many times. The rearrangement joins TRBV27 to TRBJ1-1, with no clear D. The CDR3 loop spans 13 amino acids. Per the germline V gene, CDR1 is MNHEY and CDR2 is SMNVEV (reference sequence). V gave up 3 bases and J gave up 7 bases, with 12 bases separating them. The CDR3, as DNA: TGTGCCAGCAGTTTGTCTGGGAGACGTGAAGCTTTCTTT. This translates into CASSLSGRREAFF.

This clone occurred a few times. This chain uses TRBV9 with TRBJ2-5; maybe TRBD2 (7 bases). In germline, CDR1 is SGDLS, CDR2 YYNGEE. The CDR3 is 13 amino acids. The V end was cut by 5 bases, the J end by 4 bases, with 12 bases between. This CDR3 is CASSSGGPETQYF. DNA for the CDR3: TGTGCCAGCAGTTCGGGGGGCCCAGAGACCCAGTACTTC.

The CDR3: CASSPGTAYEQYF. The CDR3 DNA reads TGTGCCAGCAGTCCCGGGACAGCCTACGAGCAGTACTTC. The chain couples TRBV6-2 or TRBV6-3 to TRBJ2-7, with 7 bases fitting TRBD1. The junction had 3 bases not matched to a gene; V was cut back by 5 bases and J by 2 bases. The CDR3 is made up of 13 amino acids. Germline CDR1 is MNHEY and CDR2 is SVGEGT.

This chain connects TRBV6-2 or TRBV6-3 to TRBJ2-3, with 7 bases matching TRBD2. Germline CDR1 is MNHEY and CDR2 is SVGEGT. The CDR3 is 14 amino acids. V lost 3 bases and J lost 4; bases outside the gene matches: 4. As DNA, the CDR3 is TGTGCCAGCAGTTATATACTAGCGTCAGATACGCAGTATTTT. Translated, it gives CASSYILASDTQYF.